Following are 15 T cell receptor beta chains from one sample sequenced in a study of shared clonotypes between healthy human individuals (dated by TCRdb to the early 2020s). Libraries were constructed by the immunoSEQ multiplex PCR assay. TCRdb holds this immuneACCESS table with in-frame rearrangements only. Some clones are missing; in checked studies, unresolved V genes explain under half, and the rest has no known cause. Recorded for this sample are 2 million to 2.5 million clones; roughly 95% of them occurred a single time. The ten most abundant clones make up roughly 0.13% of the sample. The sample comprised naive CD4+ T cells sorted from blood. The sample's cell subset or site label is to be understood as: CD45RA+ positively selected. These receptors came from a man aged 18 to 30 in good health.

As regards this clone: This specimen includes other DNA sequences encoding the same CDR3. The CDR3 region is CASSLVLAGVETQYF. CDR3 DNA: TGTGCCAGCAGCTTGGTACTAGCGGGTGTGGAGACCCAGTACTTC. The V call is TRBV5-4, the J call TRBJ2-5; TRBD2 matches at 9 bases. This CDR3 is 15 amino acids long. Unmatched junction bases numbered 5, after V lost 0 bases and J lost 5 bases. Per the germline V gene, CDR1 is SGHNT and CDR2 is YYREEE (reference sequence).

This clone was counted once. The chain couples TRBV28 to TRBJ1-1, with D perhaps matching TRBD1 (5 bases). V was shortened by 7 bases and J by 6 bases, with 18 bases between the two germline ends. Germline V gives CDR1 MDHEN, CDR2 SYDVKM. This CDR3 is built from 14 residues. The CDR3 coding sequence is TGTGCCAGCACCCCGGCCCAGGGAGGGGCTGAAGCTTTCTTT. Amino acids: CASTPAQGGAEAFF.

About this clone itself: Other nucleotide sequences from this sample produce the same CDR3. The CDR3 DNA is TGCGCCAGCAGCTTTGGACAGGGGAGTTACGAGCAGTACTTC. It encodes CASSFGQGSYEQYF. The chain recombines TRBV5-1 with TRBJ2-7; 9 bases are shared with TRBD1. The CDR3 has 14 amino acids. Trimming at V came to 2 bases and at J to 4 bases, leaving 4 bases not matched to a gene. Germline lookup yields CDR1 SGHRS and CDR2 YFSETQ. Supplemented by reference TRBV5-1 and TRBJ2-7, the full variable domain reads KAGVTQTPRYLIKTRGQQVTLSCSPISGHRSVSWYQQTPGQGLQFLFEYFSETQRNKGNFPGRFSGRQFSNSRSEMNVSTLELGDSALYLCASSFGQGSYEQYFGPGTRLTVT.

V usage is TRBV7-6 and J usage is TRBJ2-3; TRBD2 agrees at 10 bases. Germline CDR1 reads SGHVS; CDR2 reads FNYEAQ. The V gene end was trimmed by 5 bases and the J gene end by 3 bases; junction bases not matched to a gene: 8. The CDR3 totals 16 residues. CDR3 nucleotides: TGTGCCAGCAGCCCGCATACTAGCGGGACTACAGATACGCAGTATTTT. Translated: CASSPHTSGTTDTQYF. Full variable domain (outside the CDR3, taken from reference TRBV7-6 and TRBJ2-3): GAGVSQSPRYKVTKRGQDVALRCDPISGHVSLYWYRQALGQGPEFLTYFNYEAQQDKSGLPNDRFSAERPEGSISTLTIQRTEQRDSAMYRCASSPHTSGTTDTQYFGPGTRLTVL.

This chain links TRBV5-1 with TRBJ2-3; D call uncertain. The ends were cut back, 5 bases at V and 1 base at J, with 11 bases in the middle. Germline V gene lookup returns CDR1 SGHRS and CDR2 YFSETQ. The CDR3 sequence is 14 residues long. CDR3 residues: CASSQGIGTDTQYF. CDR3 DNA: TGCGCCAGCAGTCAAGGAATCGGCACAGATACGCAGTATTTT.

This chain joins TRBV2 and TRBJ1-2; tentatively, D is TRBD1 (5 bases). Germline V gives CDR1 SNHLY, CDR2 FYNNEI. V lost 6 bases and J 4 bases, leaving 18 bases between the germline ends. The CDR3 extends over 15 amino acids. As DNA, the CDR3 is TGTGCCAGCAGATACGTCAGGGATGTAGGCTATGGCTACACCTTC. It encodes CASRYVRDVGYGYTF.

Comment on this clone: The same CDR3 can be traced to other DNA sequences in this sample. The chain is built from TRBV5-1 and TRBJ2-3; possible D gene TRBD2, 6 bases. The CDR3 runs 14 residues. Germline values: CDR1 SGHRS, CDR2 YFSETQ. V was pared by 3 bases and J by 0 bases, with 8 bases between. CDR3 residues: CASSSGTSTDTQYF. CDR3 sequence (DNA): TGCGCCAGCAGCTCCGGGACTAGCACAGATACGCAGTATTTT.

As concerns this clone: Other DNA sequences of this sample code for an identical CDR3. This chain joins TRBV6-5 and TRBJ2-7; no definite D call. Germline values: CDR1 MNHEY, CDR2 SVGAGI. The CDR3 contains 15 residues. V lost 2 bases and J lost 0, with 11 bases in between. CDR3 region: CASSYGAGSSYEQYF. The DNA for the CDR3 is TGTGCCAGCAGTTACGGAGCAGGAAGCTCCTACGAGCAGTACTTC.

The chain couples TRBV19 to TRBJ1-5; 12 bases line up with TRBD1. This CDR3 region has 14 residues. J was trimmed by 5 bases and V by 9 bases; bases with no gene match: 5. CDR1 LNHDA and CDR2 SQIVND come from the germline V gene (reference sequence). CDR3 nucleotides: TGTGCCAGACCCGGGACAGGGGGCCATCAGCCCCAGCATTTT. The encoded protein is CARPGTGGHQPQHF.

In regard to this clone: Other nucleotide sequences in the sample specify the same CDR3. The chain is built from TRBV18 and TRBJ1-1; D gene unclear. V was cut by 3 bases and J by 2 bases, with 4 bases left in between. CDR1 is KGHSH and CDR2 is LQKENI in the germline V gene. This CDR3 is 12 amino acids long. The CDR3 DNA is TGTGCCAGCTCACCCCAAAACACTGAAGCTTTCTTT. Its protein product is CASSPQNTEAFF.

This clone has only one observation. The chain joins TRBV18 to TRBJ1-1; no clear D. Deletions cut 0 bases from V and 0 bases from J, with 11 bases between. The germline V gene has CDR1 KGHSH and CDR2 LQKENI. CDR3 length: 16 residues. The CDR3 sequence: CASSPPGNPMNTEAFF. CDR3 DNA sequence: TGTGCCAGCTCACCACCAGGGAATCCCATGAACACTGAAGCTTTCTTT.

This clone was seen once. The chain couples TRBV5-4 to TRBJ2-2, with TRBD2 identical over 14 bases. V was clipped by 3 bases and J by 6 bases; unmatched bases: 7. This CDR3 spans 17 amino acids. The germline V gene encodes CDR1 SGHNT and CDR2 YYREEE (reference sequence). The CDR3 loop is CASSSGTSGRSAGELFF. The CDR3 bases are TGTGCCAGCAGCTCCGGGACTAGCGGGAGAAGCGCCGGGGAGCTGTTTTTT.

The V call is TRBV4-1, the J call TRBJ2-2; the D gene is possibly TRBD1 (6 bases). V lost 0 bases, J lost 5 bases, and 7 bases lay in between. The CDR3 runs to 14 residues. Germline values: CDR1 MGHRA, CDR2 YSYEKL. The CDR3 spells CASSQDRGTGELFF. In DNA, the CDR3 is TGCGCCAGCAGCCAAGACAGGGGAACCGGGGAGCTGTTTTTT.

This clone has just one count. The rearrangement joins TRBV30 to TRBJ2-7; TRBD2 matches at 8 bases. V dropped 2 bases and J dropped 0; count of bases not matched to a gene: 9. Germline V gene lookup returns CDR1 GTSNPN and CDR2 SVGIG (reference sequence). The length of the CDR3 is 16 residues. This chain's CDR3 is CAWSPLSGSGSYEQYF. CDR3 nucleotides: TGTGCCTGGAGTCCCCTCAGCGGGAGTGGCTCCTACGAGCAGTACTTC.

For this clone: The same CDR3 arises from other DNA sequences in this sample as well. The V and J genes are TRBV5-1 and TRBJ2-7; TRBD1 matches 11 bases. V lost 4 bases, J lost 5 bases, and 5 bases stayed unmatched. Germline lookup yields CDR1 SGHRS and CDR2 YFSETQ. This CDR3 is 14 amino acids long. The CDR3 DNA sequence: TGCGCCAGCAGCCTCGGACAGGGGGCCCACGAGCAGTACTTC. This codes for CASSLGQGAHEQYF.